The rows below give T cell receptor beta chains drawn from one sample of a study of post-analysis software for immune sequencing data. TCRdb redid the calling of the PCR reads with MiXCR, one entry per CDR3 protein. The sample includes 800,000 to 950,000 distinct CDR3 sequences, roughly 58% of them seen just once. The material sequenced was blood. The receptors shown here come from a girl between 5 and 17 years old with multiple sclerosis. The CDR3 runs from the conserved cysteine through the conserved F or W. A D gene is named only where the DNA matches it firmly. Size tells how often a clone was seen (once, few, many) or the class of an expanded clone, and some rows leave it out.

clone_size,d_call,v_call,j_call,cdr3_nt,cdr3_aa
few,.,TRBV29-1,TRBJ2-7,TGCAGCGTTGCGGACAGCCGCTACGAGCAGTACTTC,CSVADSRYEQYF
.,.,TRBV29-1,TRBJ2-7,TGCAGCGTTGCTCCCGGGGGTAAGGGCTACGAGCAGTACTTC,CSVAPGGKGYEQYF
few,TRBD1,TRBV5-1,TRBJ1-1,TGCGCCAGCCGACAGGGCACTGAAGCTTTCTTT,CASRQGTEAFF
.,.,TRBV29-1,TRBJ2-5,TGCAGCGTTTATCTAAGCGGTCCGGAGACCCAGTACTTC,CSVYLSGPETQYF
.,TRBD2,TRBV5-1,TRBJ2-5,TGCGCCAGCTCCTTTGCGGGGGACGGGAGAGAGACCCAGTACTTC,CASSFAGDGRETQYF
.,TRBD1,TRBV12-3/TRBV12-4,TRBJ1-2,TGTGCCAGCAGTTCGACAGGGAAGGGGGAAGGCTACACCTTC,CASSSTGKGEGYTF
.,.,TRBV12-3/TRBV12-4,TRBJ2-4,TGTGCCAGCGCGACCGGGACGGGATTAGCCAAAAACATTCAGTACTTC,CASATGTGLAKNIQYF
.,TRBD1,TRBV5-1,TRBJ2-1,TGCGCCAGCAGCTTGGCCGGGACAGGGGGCCGGAGCTCCTACAATGAGCAGTTCTTC,CASSLAGTGGRSSYNEQFF
few,.,TRBV25-1,TRBJ2-7,TGTGCCAGCAGTGAATCCCCCCCAGGGCACGCCGAGCAGTACTTC,CASSESPPGHAEQYF
many,TRBD1,TRBV4-1,TRBJ2-4,TGCGCCAGCAGCCAGGGACAGGGACTAGCCAAAAACATTCAGTACTTC,CASSQGQGLAKNIQYF
.,TRBD1,TRBV6-6,TRBJ1-5,TGTGCCAGCAGTTATACGACAGGGGTGGGCAATCAGCCCCAGCATTTT,CASSYTTGVGNQPQHF
.,TRBD2,TRBV12-3/TRBV12-4,TRBJ2-1,TGTGCCAGTTTGGCGCGGGCTAGCGGGTACAATGAGCAGTTCTTC,CASLARASGYNEQFF
.,TRBD1,TRBV29-1,TRBJ2-1,TGCAGCGTTGTGGGGTTGATTGCAGGGGGCTTATACAATGAGCAGTTCTTC,CSVVGLIAGGLYNEQFF
.,.,TRBV7-2,TRBJ2-3,TGTGCCAGCAGCTTATCCGGGAATACGCAGTATTTT,CASSLSGNTQYF
once,TRBD1,TRBV28,TRBJ1-5,TGTGCCAGCAGTAACCCAGTGGGACAGGGGCAGCCCCAGCATTTT,CASSNPVGQGQPQHF
few,.,TRBV12-3/TRBV12-4,TRBJ1-2,TGTGCCAGCAGGGATCGGGACTCCGCTAACTATGGCTACACCTTC,CASRDRDSANYGYTF
few,.,TRBV5-1,TRBJ2-3,TGCGCCAGCAAGGCTAGCGCTAGCACAGATACGCAGTATTTT,CASKASASTDTQYF
.,.,TRBV9,TRBJ2-1,TGTGCCAGCAGCGTAGCGCCGCGGGACGCCTACAATGAGCAGTTCTTC,CASSVAPRDAYNEQFF
.,TRBD1,TRBV7-9,TRBJ1-1,TGTGCCAGCAGCTCTCGCAGGGGACAGGGGAACACTGAAGCTTTCTTT,CASSSRRGQGNTEAFF